This TCR beta chain was captured by sequencing in a study of post-analysis software for immune sequencing data. Study summary: Several disease courses (relapsing-remitting, secondary progressive and progressive-relapsing) of multiple sclerosis were included. Notes on the study in general: Patients carried a handful of TRBV segments more frequently than controls did, and TRBV5-6, TRBV5-1 and TRBV20-1 were among them. Controls significantly exceeded multiple sclerosis patients in normalized Chao1 diversity.

Note on this clonotype: Its antigen remains unidentified.

Libraries were made from TCR beta cDNA, and they carried unique molecular identifiers. TCRdb processed the PCR reads anew with MiXCR; each CDR3 protein has one entry. The sample has roughly 800,000 distinct CDR3 sequences; under 70% are singletons. V was trimmed by 2 bases and J by 2 bases, leaving 19 bases between them. The length of the CDR3 is 17 residues. The receptor was isolated from a girl between 10 and 17 years old with multiple sclerosis. This chain links TRBV12-3 or TRBV12-4 with TRBJ2-7, with D hard to call. Sequencing was performed on blood. CDR3 region: CASSLRRPNDGTYEQYF. The CDR3 nucleotides read TGTGCCAGCAGTTTACGTCGACCAAACGACGGAACCTACGAGCAGTACTTC.